This is a list of T cell receptor beta chains from one sample in a study of T cells in Graves' hyperthyroidism and ophthalmopathy. One entry per CDR3 protein, called by TCRdb with MiXCR from the multiplex PCR reads. The table records 400,000 to 550,000 distinct CDR3 sequences, under 15% of them present only once. The source material was blood. The receptors come from a woman between 18 and 30 years old with Graves' hyperthyroidism. Each CDR3 is given with its conserved first and last residue. The D gene is left open where the match is weak. Size is stated for part of the rows, as once, few or many counts, or as a class when the clone is expanded.

>many|TRBJ1-3|.|TRBV11-3
CASSPLFSGNTIYF
TGTGCCAGCAGCCCACTCTTCTCTGGAAACACCATATATTTT
>.|TRBJ1-2|.|TRBV19
CASSTDRPGYGYTF
TGTGCCAGTAGTACCGACAGGCCCGGCTATGGCTACACCTTC
>few|TRBJ1-1|.|TRBV7-8
CASSLVDRNTEAFF
TGTGCCAGCAGCTTAGTAGACCGGAACACTGAAGCTTTCTTT
>many|TRBJ2-5|TRBD1|TRBV30
CAWSVGDRGLGETQYF
TGTGCCTGGAGTGTGGGGGACAGGGGGCTTGGGGAGACCCAGTACTTC
>many|TRBJ1-1|.|TRBV6-2/TRBV6-3
CASIPGPGTEAFF
TGTGCCAGCATCCCTGGCCCAGGGACTGAAGCTTTCTTT
>.|TRBJ2-3|TRBD1|TRBV20-1
CSAGGQGEVPNTDTQYF
TGCAGTGCCGGCGGACAGGGCGAGGTACCAAACACAGATACGCAGTATTTT
>many|TRBJ2-3|TRBD1|TRBV5-6
CASSYRGSTDTQYF
TGTGCCAGCAGCTACAGGGGGAGCACAGATACGCAGTATTTT
>few|TRBJ2-1|.|TRBV2
CASGDLTSYNEQFF
TGTGCCAGCGGTGATCTTACCTCCTACAATGAGCAGTTCTTC
>many|TRBJ2-3|.|TRBV27
CASSFKGRYTDTQYF
TGTGCCAGCAGTTTCAAGGGGCGGTACACAGATACGCAGTATTTT
>many|TRBJ1-1|.|TRBV3-1
CASSQDLAGGPEAFF
TGTGCCAGCAGCCAAGATCTAGCCGGCGGACCTGAAGCTTTCTTT
>many|TRBJ2-5|.|TRBV30
CAWEGEETQYF
TGTGCCTGGGAGGGAGAAGAGACCCAGTACTTC
>many|TRBJ1-2|TRBD1|TRBV27
CASRGDRGYYGYTF
TGTGCCAGCAGAGGGGACAGGGGGTACTATGGCTACACCTTC
>many|TRBJ2-5|TRBD2|TRBV20-1
CSGQREGGETQYF
TGCAGTGGACAGCGGGAGGGTGGGGAGACCCAGTACTTC
>few|TRBJ1-5|.|TRBV29-1
CSVESGANGVQHF
TGCAGCGTTGAATCGGGGGCGAATGGTGTTCAGCATTTT
>few|TRBJ1-2|TRBD1|TRBV19
CASRPDRENYGYTF
TGTGCCAGTAGGCCGGACAGGGAGAACTATGGCTACACCTTC
>many|TRBJ1-1|.|TRBV9
CASSVGRGKEGTEAFF
TGTGCCAGCAGCGTCGGGCGGGGGAAGGAGGGCACTGAAGCTTTCTTT
>many|TRBJ2-1|.|TRBV5-6
CASSWGGPDNEQFF
TGTGCCAGCAGTTGGGGCGGACCCGACAATGAGCAGTTCTTC
>many|TRBJ2-1|.|TRBV7-9
CASSLQGLAYNEQFF
TGTGCCAGCAGCTTACAGGGTCTGGCCTACAATGAGCAGTTCTTC
>.|TRBJ1-2|.|TRBV7-8
CASSLASLGADGYTF
TGTGCCAGCAGCTTAGCGTCCCTCGGGGCCGACGGCTACACCTTC
>many|TRBJ2-5|TRBD2|TRBV11-2
CASSLGTRQETQYF
TGTGCCAGTTCCCTCGGGACTAGACAAGAGACCCAGTACTTC
>many|TRBJ1-1|.|TRBV6-1
CASSYAGRNTEAFF
TGTGCCAGCAGTTACGCCGGGAGGAACACTGAAGCTTTCTTT
>many|TRBJ2-7|TRBD2|TRBV29-1
CSVSGTSVYEQYF
TGCAGCGTATCCGGGACTAGCGTATACGAGCAGTACTTC
>many|TRBJ1-2|.|TRBV3-1
CASSRTGRDIYGYTF
TGTGCCAGCAGCCGGACGGGCAGGGACATCTATGGCTACACCTTC
>many|TRBJ2-1|.|TRBV6-1
CASSEKIAGSYNEQFF
TGTGCCAGCAGTGAGAAGATAGCTGGGTCCTACAATGAGCAGTTCTTC
>.|TRBJ1-2|.|TRBV3-1
CASSQSNAYGYTF
TGTGCCAGCAGCCAGAGTAATGCATATGGCTACACCTTC
>many|TRBJ2-3|TRBD2|TRBV2
CASSEGLAGGLTDTQYF
TGTGCCAGCAGTGAAGGGCTAGCGGGAGGGTTGACAGATACGCAGTATTTT
>.|TRBJ2-1|TRBD2|TRBV20-1
CSARVRPTSGSYNEQFF
TGCAGTGCTAGAGTCCGACCGACTAGCGGGAGTTACAATGAGCAGTTCTTC
>.|TRBJ2-1|TRBD1|TRBV20-1
CSATGQYNEQFF
TGCAGTGCGACGGGACAGTACAATGAGCAGTTCTTC
>many|TRBJ1-1|.|TRBV12-5
CASGLVTGWTEAFF
TGTGCTAGTGGTTTGGTTACAGGGTGGACTGAAGCTTTCTTT
>many|TRBJ2-5|TRBD1|TRBV12-5
CASGFHSWDREAQYF
TGTGCTAGTGGTTTCCACTCATGGGACAGGGAGGCCCAGTACTTC
>many|TRBJ2-1|TRBD2|TRBV28
CASSLFTSGRPYGFF
TGTGCCAGCAGTTTATTTACTAGCGGGAGGCCCTATGGGTTCTTC
>.|TRBJ2-5|.|TRBV12-3/TRBV12-4
CASSLLAETQYF
TGTGCCAGCAGTTTACTCGCGGAGACCCAGTACTTC
>.|TRBJ1-1|.|TRBV7-3
CASSRFLNTEAFF
TGTGCCAGCAGCAGGTTTTTGAACACTGAAGCTTTCTTT
>many|TRBJ1-1|.|TRBV11-2
CASSSGSRRTEAFF
TGTGCCAGCAGCTCAGGGAGCAGGAGGACTGAAGCTTTCTTT
>.|TRBJ2-7|TRBD2|TRBV27
CASRSRGTSGRGPSYEQYF
TGTGCCAGCCGATCTCGGGGCACTAGCGGGAGAGGGCCCTCCTACGAGCAGTACTTC
>many|TRBJ2-3|TRBD2|TRBV28
CASSPASGLTDTQYF
TGTGCCAGCAGTCCGGCTAGCGGACTCACAGATACGCAGTATTTT
>few|TRBJ1-3|.|TRBV2
CASSRIPSGNTIYF
TGTGCCAGCAGTCGGATCCCCTCTGGAAACACCATATATTTT
>many|TRBJ1-2|TRBD1|TRBV28
CASSLGQVKRSGYTF
TGTGCCAGCAGTCTCGGACAGGTAAAGAGGAGTGGCTACACCTTC
>.|TRBJ2-1|.|TRBV20-1
CSARLGGSGLQGNEQFF
TGCAGTGCTAGACTAGGCGGGAGTGGTCTACAGGGCAATGAGCAGTTCTTC
>few|TRBJ2-7|.|TRBV20-1
CSALVAYEQYF
TGCAGTGCACTAGTGGCGTACGAGCAGTACTTC
>many|TRBJ2-7|.|TRBV25-1
CASSSGLPYEQYF
TGTGCCAGCAGTTCAGGACTGCCCTACGAGCAGTACTTC
>many|TRBJ2-7|TRBD1|TRBV5-1
CASSPSGGFYEQYF
TGCGCCAGCAGTCCATCAGGGGGCTTCTACGAGCAGTACTTC
>many|TRBJ2-4|.|TRBV30
CAWSLGLEAKNIQYF
TGTGCCTGGTCCCTAGGACTGGAAGCCAAAAACATTCAGTACTTC
>many|TRBJ2-1|TRBD2|TRBV12-3/TRBV12-4
CASSLSLAVGNEQFF
TGTGCCAGCAGTTTATCGCTAGCGGTGGGAAATGAGCAGTTCTTC
>few|TRBJ1-1|.|TRBV6-2/TRBV6-3
CASNQTLATEAFF
TGTGCCAGCAATCAGACCCTCGCCACTGAAGCTTTCTTT
>many|TRBJ1-2|.|TRBV12-3/TRBV12-4
CASSSLEGTQTYGYTF
TGTGCCAGCTCTTCCTTAGAAGGAACACAGACCTATGGCTACACCTTC
>.|TRBJ1-2|.|TRBV12-3/TRBV12-4
CASSLAGSYGYTF
TGTGCCAGCAGTTTGGCCGGGAGCTATGGCTACACCTTC
>many|TRBJ2-5|.|TRBV5-1
CASSPDTGETQYF
TGCGCCAGCAGCCCTGACACGGGGGAGACCCAGTACTTC
>few|TRBJ2-7|.|TRBV24-1
CATSDSRDRSSYEQYF
TGTGCCACCAGTGATTCCCGGGACCGAAGCTCCTACGAGCAGTACTTC
>many|TRBJ2-2|.|TRBV12-3/TRBV12-4
CASSRSGTGELFF
TGTGCCAGCAGTAGAAGCGGGACCGGGGAGCTGTTTTTT
>.|TRBJ1-1|.|TRBV4-1
CASSQDGHPNTEAFF
TGCGCCAGCAGCCAAGATGGACACCCGAACACTGAAGCTTTCTTT
>.|TRBJ2-3|.|TRBV19
CASSIRHGDTDTQYF
TGTGCCAGTAGTATTAGACATGGAGACACAGATACGCAGTATTTT
>many|TRBJ1-4|.|TRBV12-3/TRBV12-4
CASSPHGGSNEKLFF
TGTGCCAGCAGTCCACACGGGGGGTCTAATGAAAAACTGTTTTTT
>.|TRBJ1-1|.|TRBV20-1
CSARDPEIGYTEAFF
TGCAGTGCTAGAGACCCCGAGATCGGATACACTGAAGCTTTCTTT
>few|TRBJ2-6|.|TRBV20-1
CSARVVGSGANVLTF
TGCAGTGCTAGAGTAGTAGGCTCTGGGGCCAACGTCCTGACTTTC